The 20 T cell receptor beta chains below come from one sample, sequenced in a study of cytotoxic CD8 clonotypes in ibrutinib-treated CLL. TCRdb's copy holds only in-frame clones and misses some; the assay was immunoSEQ multiplex PCR. The sample records about 160,000 clones, approximately 80% being singletons. The specimen was PBMCs, collected after 12 months of ibrutinib treatment. These receptors originate from a human donor with chronic lymphocytic leukemia.

The chain links TRBV2 to TRBJ1-4; 9 positions agree with TRBD1. Looked up from germline, CDR1 is SNHLY and CDR2 is FYNNEI. J was trimmed by 7 bases and V by 6 bases; bases with no gene match: 12. The CDR3 is 16 residues long. The DNA for the CDR3 is TGTGCCAGCAGCGCAAGTGGGACAGGGAGGAGTGAAAAACTGTTTTTT. Protein sequence: CASSASGTGRSEKLFF. The whole variable domain, remainder taken from reference TRBV2 and TRBJ1-4, is EPEVTQTPSHQVTQMGQEVILRCVPISNHLYFYWYRQILGQKVEFLVSFYNNEISEKSEIFDDQFSVERPDGSNFTLKIRSTKLEDSAMYFCASSASGTGRSEKLFFGSGTQLSVL.

V gene TRBV5-1 combines with J gene TRBJ1-4; 7 bases are a match to TRBD1. Germline-derived CDR1 and CDR2 are SGHRS and YFSETQ. The CDR3 is made up of 15 amino acids. After removal of 0 bases from V and 8 bases from J, the junction contained 7 bases not matched to a gene. Here the CDR3 DNA reads TGCGCCAGCAGCTTGGGACAGGGTACAAGGGAAAAACTGTTTTTT. Translating gives CASSLGQGTREKLFF.

There are a few counts of this clone. The rearrangement uses TRBV28 and TRBJ1-6; 7 bases align to TRBD1. CDR3 length: 12 residues. CDR1 is MDHEN and CDR2 is SYDVKM in the germline V gene. V was clipped by 5 bases and J by 9 bases; unmatched bases: 1. This CDR3 is CASSRTGSPLHF. The DNA for the CDR3 is TGTGCCAGCAGTCGGACAGGTTCACCCCTCCACTTT.

The chain employs TRBV4-1 and TRBJ2-7, with 9 bases identical to TRBD2. J was trimmed by 2 bases and V by 2 bases; bases with no gene match: 7. This CDR3 contains 16 residues. The germline CDR1 and CDR2 sequences are MGHRA and YSYEKL. CDR3 protein: CASSQPGLAGTYEQYF. Written as DNA, the CDR3 is TGCGCCAGCAGCCAACCGGGACTAGCAGGTACCTACGAGCAGTACTTC.

The chain recombines TRBV13 with TRBJ2-2; 7 bases map to TRBD1. Trimming cost V 2 bases and J 3 bases; bases outside gene matches: 6. The CDR3 covers 16 residues. The germline CDR1 and CDR2 sequences are PRHDT and FYEKMQ (reference sequence). In DNA, the CDR3 is TGTGCCAGCAGCTTACTTTTGGGGACAGACACCGGGGAGCTGTTTTTT. It is translated as CASSLLLGTDTGELFF.

This rearrangement joins TRBV10-3 to TRBJ2-2; 10 nucleotides agree with TRBD1. Germline V lookup: CDR1 ENHRY, CDR2 SYGVKD. J lost 8 bases, V lost 10 bases, and 13 bases had no gene match. This CDR3 is built from 15 residues. The CDR3 nucleotides read TGTGCCACGACCAACCGGGACAGGGGATGGGGGGAGCTGTTTTTT. Its protein is CATTNRDRGWGELFF.

The chain employs TRBV29-1 and TRBJ2-3; 9 bases are a match to TRBD2. Germline assignment: CDR1 SQVTM and CDR2 ANQGSEA. The CDR3 is 12 amino acids. Germline trimming cut 6 bases from V and 3 bases from J; bases unmatched to any gene: 1. CDR3 sequence reads: CSVTSGTDTQYF. The CDR3 DNA reads TGCAGCGTGACTAGCGGTACAGATACGCAGTATTTT.

This chain uses TRBV5-8 with TRBJ2-7, with 9 positions matching TRBD1. J gave up 11 bases and V 1 base, and 10 bases lay outside the gene matches. The CDR3 runs to 14 residues. CDR1 is SGHTS and CDR2 is YDEGEE in the germline V gene. This CDR3 is CASSLLAGTGNEYF. CDR3 nucleotide sequence: TGTGCCAGCAGCTTGCTGGCCGGGACAGGGAATGAGTACTTC.

The rearrangement joins TRBV29-1 to TRBJ1-1; D is perhaps TRBD1 (6 bases). The germline gives CDR1 SQVTM, CDR2 ANQGSEA. The CDR3 consists of 15 residues. V shed 5 bases and J shed 0 bases, with 16 bases lying between them. In DNA, the CDR3 is TGCAGCGTTCGACAAGAGGGGGGGGTGAACACTGAAGCTTTCTTT. Translating it yields CSVRQEGGVNTEAFF.

The chain carries TRBV19 and TRBJ2-7, with 8 bases that match TRBD2. CDR1 and CDR2 (germline): LNHDA, SQIVND (reference sequence). Germline trimming cut 3 bases from V and 6 bases from J; bases unmatched to any gene: 4. There are 13 residues in the CDR3. DNA of the CDR3: TGTGCCAGTAGTATCGTCCGGGAGGGCGAGCAGTACTTC. Translated: CASSIVREGEQYF.

V and J are TRBV7-9 and TRBJ2-1; 8 positions match TRBD1. Germline V gene lookup returns CDR1 SEHNR and CDR2 FQNEAQ (reference sequence). V trimming: 3 bases; J trimming: 6 bases; junction bases outside the gene matches: 4. The CDR3 loop spans 14 amino acids. CDR3 DNA sequence: TGTGCCAGCAGCTTGGACAGGGTAGGCAATGAGCAGTTCTTC. Its protein is CASSLDRVGNEQFF. The whole variable domain, remainder taken from reference TRBV7-9 and TRBJ2-1, is DTGVSQNPRHKITKRGQNVTFRCDPISEHNRLYWYRQTLGQGPEFLTYFQNEAQLEKSRLLSDRFSAERPKGSFSTLEIQRTEQGDSAMYLCASSLDRVGNEQFFGPGTRLTVL.

The J gene is TRBJ1-6, the V gene TRBV28; 9 bases fit TRBD1. The V gene end was trimmed by 6 bases and the J gene end by 7 bases; junction bases not matched to a gene: 4. Germline V gives CDR1 MDHEN, CDR2 SYDVKM. The CDR3 covers 14 residues. The CDR3 is CASRLQGANSPLHF. The CDR3 DNA reads TGTGCCAGCAGACTACAGGGGGCGAATTCACCCCTCCACTTT.

The chain links TRBV7-9 to TRBJ2-7; TRBD2 matches at 11 bases. V lost 5 bases, J lost 0 bases, and 6 bases stayed unmatched. Germline CDR1 reads SEHNR; CDR2 reads FQNEAQ (reference sequence). This CDR3 comprises 16 residues. The CDR3 DNA reads TGTGCCAGCAGCCCGACTAGCGGGGTCACCTCCTACGAGCAGTACTTC. The encoded protein is CASSPTSGVTSYEQYF.

V is TRBV4-3 and J is TRBJ1-2, with D possibly matching TRBD1 (5 bases). The V gene's germline CDR1 is LGHNA and CDR2 YSLEER. Trimming stripped 0 bases from V and 7 bases from J, with 9 bases between. The CDR3 spans 13 residues. CDR3 in DNA: TGCGCCAGCAGCCAAGATAGGGGAGGTGGCTACACCTTC. Protein product: CASSQDRGGGYTF.

On this clone: The same CDR3 can be traced to other DNA sequences in this sample. The CDR3 reads CASSLVNTEAFF. Written as DNA, the CDR3 is TGTGCCAGCAGTTTGGTGAACACTGAAGCTTTCTTT. The rearrangement joins TRBV28 to TRBJ1-1; D not resolved. Germline V gene lookup returns CDR1 MDHEN and CDR2 SYDVKM. With 3 bases removed from V and 0 bases from J, the gap between germline ends came to 2 bases. The CDR3 loop spans 12 amino acids.

CDR3 residues: CASSLEPGENEKLFF. The CDR3 DNA reads TGTGCCAGCAGCCTTGAGCCGGGAGAGAATGAAAAACTGTTTTTT. The J gene is TRBJ1-4, the V gene TRBV6-5; no reliable D call. This CDR3 spans 15 amino acids. V dropped 6 bases and J dropped 5 bases, with 16 bases sitting between them. Germline V lookup: CDR1 MNHEY, CDR2 SVGAGI.

CDR3 sequence (DNA): TGTGCCAGCAGCTTGCTGGGGGGCGCCTCGGAAGCTTTCTTT. Translating gives CASSLLGGASEAFF. The chain is built from TRBV5-8 and TRBJ1-1; the D gene is possibly TRBD1 (6 bases). The CDR3 runs 14 residues. The germline CDR1 and CDR2 sequences are SGHTS and YDEGEE. Trimming took 1 base from V and 8 from J, leaving 15 bases between them.

This clone has a handful of counts. The chain carries TRBV28 and TRBJ1-6; perhaps TRBD1 as D (5 bases). The CDR3 contains 14 residues. Between the trimmed V and J ends, which lost 10 bases and 10 bases, there was a span of 20 bases. Looked up from germline, CDR1 is MDHEN and CDR2 is SYDVKM. The CDR3 DNA follows: TGTGCCACCCGTCCGAAGACAGTCCCCTCACCCCTCCACTTT. Translated: CATRPKTVPSPLHF.

J is TRBJ1-1 and V is TRBV10-3; 7 nucleotides align to TRBD1. J gave up 3 bases and V 0 bases, and 7 bases lay outside the gene matches. CDR1 and CDR2 (germline): ENHRY, SYGVKD. There are 16 residues in the CDR3. CDR3 in DNA: TGTGCCATCAGTGAGTCGAGGGGGCAGAGGGACACTGAAGCTTTCTTT. Encoded protein: CAISESRGQRDTEAFF.

The chain couples TRBV9 to TRBJ2-7, with 7 bases identical to TRBD2. CDR3 length: 15 amino acids. The germline CDR1 and CDR2 sequences are SGDLS and YYNGEE. With V trimmed by 0 bases and J by 2 bases, 5 bases remained unmatched. The CDR3 region has the DNA TGTGCCAGCAGCGTAGGGCCTAGCGGACCCTACGAGCAGTACTTC. Translated, it gives CASSVGPSGPYEQYF.